One sample yielded the 17 T cell receptor beta chains listed below, sequenced in a study of T-cell memory formation after mild COVID-19. Using its own MiXCR run on the 5' RACE reads, TCRdb lists one record per CDR3 protein. The sample records around 310,000 distinct CDR3 sequences, approximately 22% being singletons. Sequencing was done on a sample of PBMCs or a T cell subset sorted from them (not recorded which). The receptors derive from a man aged 18 to 30 who had mild COVID-19 (a few samples of this study predate the infection). Cell type and time point are not known.

Ten or more counts support this clonotype. This rearrangement joins TRBV6-2 or TRBV6-3 to TRBJ2-3; D might be TRBD1 (7 bases). The germline V gene has CDR1 MNHEY and CDR2 SVGEGT. The CDR3 runs to 15 residues. Trimming stripped 2 bases from V and 4 bases from J, with 13 bases between. In DNA, the CDR3 is TGTGCCAGCAGTTACACCCAGGGGGGTGCAGATACGCAGTATTTT. It is translated as CASSYTQGGADTQYF.

This clonotype came up a few times. This chain connects TRBV5-1 to TRBJ2-3; no definite D call. Germline CDR1 and CDR2: SGHRS and YFSETQ. V was pared by 5 bases and J by 4 bases, with 14 bases between. CDR3 length: 14 amino acids. DNA for the CDR3: TGCGCCAGCAGTCTTAATAACAGCCCAGATACGCAGTATTTT. This codes for CASSLNNSPDTQYF.

The chain employs TRBV25-1 and TRBJ2-3; 11 nucleotides align to TRBD2. With V trimmed by 3 bases and J by 2 bases, 4 bases remained unmatched. This CDR3 has 16 amino acids. Germline V gene data show CDR1 as MGHDK and CDR2 as SYGVNS. Here the CDR3 DNA reads TGTGCCAGCAGTGAGACTAGCGGGGAGATCACAGATACGCAGTATTTT. It translates to CASSETSGEITDTQYF.

This clonotype was counted between two and nine times. The chain couples TRBV10-3 to TRBJ2-3; D gene uncertain. Trimming took 7 bases from V and 0 from J, leaving 8 bases between them. Germline V lookup: CDR1 ENHRY, CDR2 SYGVKD. The CDR3 is 13 residues long. This CDR3 is CAIMSTSTDTQYF. The CDR3 region has the DNA TGTGCCATCATGAGCACAAGCACAGATACGCAGTATTTT.

This chain links TRBV4-1 with TRBJ2-5; TRBD2 might be the D (7 bases). The CDR3 is made up of 15 amino acids. Germline values: CDR1 MGHRA, CDR2 YSYEKL. Trimming removed 1 base at V and 5 bases at J, with 14 bases between. The CDR3 DNA reads as TGCGCCAGCAGCCAAGTCCCGGGGGGCCGGGAGACCCAGTACTTC. Its translation is CASSQVPGGRETQYF.

The V gene is TRBV20-1, the J gene TRBJ2-7; TRBD1 aligns across 10 bases. Germline values: CDR1 DFQATT, CDR2 SNEGSKA (reference sequence). The trim removed 2 bases at V and 7 bases at J, leaving 5 bases unmatched. The CDR3 is 13 residues long. This CDR3 reads CSARRQGAGEQYF. In DNA form, the CDR3 reads TGCAGTGCTAGAAGACAGGGGGCAGGGGAGCAGTACTTC.

This clonotype has ten or more counts. Written as DNA, the CDR3 is TGCGCCAGCAGCTCGGACAGGCCCAACTATGGCTACACCTTC. Residues: CASSSDRPNYGYTF. The rearrangement uses TRBV5-1 and TRBJ1-2; the match to TRBD1 covers 7 bases. The CDR3 is made up of 14 amino acids. Germline CDR1 and CDR2: SGHRS and YFSETQ. V dropped 3 bases and J dropped 2; count of bases not matched to a gene: 4.

This clonotype has ten or more counts. This sequence joins TRBV12-3 or TRBV12-4 and TRBJ2-1, with 8 nucleotides matching TRBD2. V dropped 7 bases and J dropped 12; count of bases not matched to a gene: 11. The CDR3 has 13 residues. CDR3 residues: CASTLLGAGGQFF. As DNA, the CDR3 is TGTGCCAGCACCCTCCTGGGGGCGGGGGGGCAGTTCTTC.

V is TRBV4-3 and J is TRBJ2-3, with 10 bases that match TRBD2. V was clipped by 2 bases and J by 3 bases; unmatched bases: 8. CDR3 length: 17 residues. From germline, CDR1 is LGHNA and CDR2 YSLEER. CDR3 in DNA: TGCGCCAGCAGCCAACGGCCTAGCGGGGGAGGGACAGATACGCAGTATTTT. It yields the protein CASSQRPSGGGTDTQYF.

This clonotype was seen only a few times. The CDR3 loop reads CASSFGLGQGHSPLHF. As DNA, the CDR3 is TGTGCCAGCAGTTTCGGCCTTGGACAGGGGCATTCACCCCTCCACTTT. The J gene is TRBJ1-6, the V gene TRBV28; 9 bases are shared with TRBD1. Per germline, CDR1 MDHEN and CDR2 SYDVKM. This CDR3 is 16 amino acids long. Losses at the gene ends were 3 bases for V and 8 bases for J; bases not matched to a gene: 8.

This sequence joins TRBV5-8 and TRBJ1-6; D not certain. The CDR3 is made up of 13 amino acids. V shed 9 bases and J shed 8 bases, with 15 bases lying between them. Germline V gene data show CDR1 as SGHTS and CDR2 as YDEGEE. The CDR3 DNA reads as TGTGCCACTCTCGGGTGGTCGGATTCACCCCTCCACTTT. This sequence encodes CATLGWSDSPLHF.

This clonotype was seen more than once but under ten times. This chain joins TRBV7-9 and TRBJ2-1, with D maybe TRBD2 (6 bases). The germline CDR1 and CDR2 sequences are SEHNR and FQNEAQ (reference sequence). V lost 5 bases to trimming and J lost 9 bases, with 20 bases between them. The CDR3 covers 15 residues. The CDR3 bases are TGTGCCAGCAGCCCAGCGCGGAGCGGGCGTAGTGAGCAGTTCTTC. Its protein product is CASSPARSGRSEQFF. The whole variable domain, remainder taken from reference TRBV7-9 and TRBJ2-1, is DTGVSQNPRHKITKRGQNVTFRCDPISEHNRLYWYRQTLGQGPEFLTYFQNEAQLEKSRLLSDRFSAERPKGSFSTLEIQRTEQGDSAMYLCASSPARSGRSEQFFGPGTRLTVL.

This clonotype was recorded at least ten times. The CDR3 DNA reads TGCGCCAGCAGCCCTCCGAGACAGGGAGGCACTGAAGCTTTCTTT. Translated, it gives CASSPPRQGGTEAFF. The chain employs TRBV5-1 and TRBJ1-1; TRBD1 agrees at 7 bases. CDR1 and CDR2 (germline): SGHRS, YFSETQ. V shed 4 bases and J 4 bases; nucleotides not matched to a gene: 10. The CDR3 extends over 15 amino acids.

The chain uses TRBV12-3 or TRBV12-4 and TRBJ2-5; TRBD1 matches 7 bases. Trimming took 6 bases from V and 4 from J; bases not matched to a gene: 8. The CDR3 totals 14 residues. The CDR3 nucleotides are TGTGCCAGCAGCCCGACAGGGTCAAGAGAGACCCAGTACTTC. It yields the protein CASSPTGSRETQYF.

This clonotype was detected a few times. The chain carries TRBV7-2 and TRBJ2-3, with TRBD2 identical over 8 bases. Germline lookup yields CDR1 SGHTA and CDR2 FQGNSA. This CDR3 spans 14 amino acids. The V and J ends lost 5 bases and 6 bases, in that order; junction bases with no gene match: 7. Here the CDR3 reads CASSQPSGQDTQYF. In DNA, the CDR3 is TGTGCCAGCAGCCAGCCTAGCGGGCAGGATACGCAGTATTTT.

This sequence joins TRBV20-1 and TRBJ2-1; D tentatively reads TRBD1 or TRBD2 (6 bases each). The V end lost 5 bases, the J end lost 8 bases, and 16 bases lay between the germline ends. Germline CDR1 reads DFQATT; CDR2 reads SNEGSKA (reference sequence). The CDR3 runs to 13 residues. Written as DNA, the CDR3 is TGCAGTGCTCCTGGGGGGCCGGGTGATGAGCAGTTCTTC. This encodes CSAPGGPGDEQFF.

J is TRBJ1-3 and V is TRBV5-1; D remains ambiguous. With 0 bases removed from V and 2 bases from J, the gap between germline ends came to 6 bases. This CDR3 is 14 amino acids long. CDR1 and CDR2 from the germline V gene are SGHRS and YFSETQ. The CDR3 DNA follows: TGCGCCAGCAGCTTGGGGGAGACTGGAAACACCATATATTTT. Translating gives CASSLGETGNTIYF. Together with reference TRBV5-1 and TRBJ1-3, the CDR3 gives the full variable domain: KAGVTQTPRYLIKTRGQQVTLSCSPISGHRSVSWYQQTPGQGLQFLFEYFSETQRNKGNFPGRFSGRQFSNSRSEMNVSTLELGDSALYLCASSLGETGNTIYFGEGSWLTVV.